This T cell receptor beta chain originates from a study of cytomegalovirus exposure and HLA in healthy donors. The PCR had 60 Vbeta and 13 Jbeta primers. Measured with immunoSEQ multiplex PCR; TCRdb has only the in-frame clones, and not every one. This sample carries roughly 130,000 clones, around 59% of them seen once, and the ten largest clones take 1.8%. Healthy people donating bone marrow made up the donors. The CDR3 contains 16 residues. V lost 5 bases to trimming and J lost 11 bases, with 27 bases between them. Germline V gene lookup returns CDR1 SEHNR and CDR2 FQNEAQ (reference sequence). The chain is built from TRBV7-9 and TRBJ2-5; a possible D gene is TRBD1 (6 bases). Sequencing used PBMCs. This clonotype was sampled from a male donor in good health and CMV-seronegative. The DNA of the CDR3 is TGTGCCAGCAGCCCAGGGACCCGGGACATGCCCTCGGAGCAGTACTTC. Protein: CASSPGTRDMPSEQYF.